This T cell receptor beta chain comes out of a study of blood T cell repertoires in COVID-19. Overall study: COVID-19 samples collected from the United States, Italy and Spain covered acute and convalescent phases.

TCRdb's table, derived via immunoSEQ multiplex PCR, lists solely in-frame clones and lacks some. This sample has about 190,000 clones, with more than 75% found just once. V was trimmed by 4 bases and J by 6 bases, leaving 13 bases between them. The CDR3 covers 13 residues. Germline V lookup: CDR1 SEHNR, CDR2 FQNEAQ (reference sequence). The sequenced sample was peripheral blood. The source is a woman between 18 and 29 years old who had recovered from COVID-19. The rearrangement uses TRBV7-9 and TRBJ2-7; D not resolved. CDR3 sequence: CASSSAATPEQYF. DNA of the CDR3: TGTGCCAGCAGCTCCGCAGCGACCCCCGAGCAGTACTTC.